This T cell receptor (beta chain) was found in a study of CD8 T cells in Susac syndrome. The authors reverse transcribed roughly 0.5 to 1 ug RNA with random hexamers. TCR beta CDR3 was amplified by immunoSEQ multiplex PCR. This amplification extended across 54 Vbeta and 13 Jbeta segments. TCRdb reprocessed the immunoSEQ multiplex PCR reads with MiXCR, giving one entry per CDR3 protein. The table shows approximately 150,000 distinct CDR3 sequences, with approximately 93% occurring only once. Sequencing of TCR beta was carried out in blood CD8+ and CD4+ T cells. Study outcomes and limitations: By the study's own acknowledgment, its TCR sequencing and HLA analysis included relatively few individuals.

The CDR3 is made up of 15 amino acids. Losses at the gene ends were 5 bases for V and 4 bases for J; bases not matched to a gene: 7. Germline CDR1 reads ENHRY; CDR2 reads SYGVKD. This clonotype occurred once. Its matching antigen is unknown. This chain links TRBV10-3 with TRBJ1-5; 8 bases map to TRBD1. Source material: CD4+ T cells from PBMCs. The receptor was isolated from a human donor with multiple sclerosis. The CDR3 spells CAISSRGLINQPQHF. The CDR3 DNA follows: TGTGCCATCAGTAGCAGGGGGCTAATAAATCAGCCCCAGCATTTT.